The present entry profiles one TCR beta chain with its context. Sequencing was performed with immunoSEQ multiplex PCR; in TCRdb, only in-frame clones are kept and a portion is missing. The sample holds approximately 210,000 clones, approximately 81% seen once. From germline, CDR1 is SEHNR and CDR2 FQNEAQ (reference sequence). CDR3 length: 14 amino acids. Trimming stripped 3 bases from V and 3 bases from J, with 12 bases between. The sample belongs to a study of blood T cell repertoires in COVID-19. What was sequenced was PBMCs or T cells enriched from blood (not recorded which). The TCR sequence derives from a woman in her 50s with acute COVID-19. The chain has TRBV7-9 and TRBJ2-7, with D possibly matching TRBD2 (6 bases). The CDR3 region has the DNA TGTGCCAGCAGCTTTGGACTACCAAACTACGAGCAGTACTTC. This sequence encodes CASSFGLPNYEQYF.